This entry concerns a single T cell receptor beta chain. This entry is derived from a study of blood T cell repertoires in COVID-19. Study summary: Sites across the United States, Italy and Spain contributed samples from acute and convalescent COVID-19. PBMCs, B-cell-depleted T cells, or T cells provided the cDNA or gDNA that made up the material.

Original processing notes: Amplification from reference gene primers served as the basis for estimated nucleated cell counts. This table comes from immunoSEQ multiplex PCR, and its TCRdb copy is limited to in-frame clones, with some not included. V and J calls and clone size are those listed in that table; D and trimming were worked out from the DNA. Among roughly 200,000 clones listed, 88% were seen once. With 5 bases clipped from V and 7 bases from J, the junction kept 8 bases outside the gene matches. This CDR3 spans 14 amino acids. Germline lookup yields CDR1 SQVTM and CDR2 ANQGSEA. Sequencing input: peripheral blood. The clonotype comes from a man aged 40-50 years with active or convalescent COVID-19. The chain joins TRBV29-1 to TRBJ2-7, with 13 bases matching TRBD2. CDR3 region: CSVTPGLAGREQYF. The CDR3 nucleotides read TGCAGCGTTACTCCGGGACTAGCGGGAAGAGAGCAGTACTTC.